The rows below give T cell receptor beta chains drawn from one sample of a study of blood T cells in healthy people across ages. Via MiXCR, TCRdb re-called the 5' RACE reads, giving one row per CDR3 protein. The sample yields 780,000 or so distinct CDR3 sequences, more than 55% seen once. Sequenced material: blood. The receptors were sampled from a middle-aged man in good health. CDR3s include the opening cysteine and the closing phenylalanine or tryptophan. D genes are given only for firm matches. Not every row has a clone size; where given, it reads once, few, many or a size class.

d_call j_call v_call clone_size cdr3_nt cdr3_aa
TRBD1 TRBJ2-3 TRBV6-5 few TGTGCCAGCAGTTACCTCGGCGGACAGGGCTCAGATACGCAGTATTTT CASSYLGGQGSDTQYF
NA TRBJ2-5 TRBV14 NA TGTGCCAGCAGCCCCCCAACCGGATGGGGAGAGACCCAGTACTTC CASSPPTGWGETQYF
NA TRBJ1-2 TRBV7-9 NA TGTGCCAGCAGCTTTACAGACAACTCTGGCTACACCTTC CASSFTDNSGYTF
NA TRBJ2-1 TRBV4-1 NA TGCGTCAGCAGCTTATCAGTATCACGGTACAATGAGCAGTTCTTC CVSSLSVSRYNEQFF
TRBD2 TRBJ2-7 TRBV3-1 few TGTGCCAGCAGCCAAACAACTAGCGGGAGGGCCTACGAGCAGTACTTC CASSQTTSGRAYEQYF
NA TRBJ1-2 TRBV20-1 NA TGCAGTGCCAAGTCCTCCCCTCGGAGAGGCTACACCTTC CSAKSSPRRGYTF
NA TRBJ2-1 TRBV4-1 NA TGCGCCAGCAGCCAAGGATCTATATATGAGCAGTTCTTC CASSQGSIYEQFF
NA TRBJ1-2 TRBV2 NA TGTGCCAGCAGTGAAGGGCTGGGAGGCTACACCTTC CASSEGLGGYTF
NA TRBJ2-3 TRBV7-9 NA TGTGCCAGCAGCTTCCCGAGTGAACTGAGGACGCGCACAGATACGCAGTATTTT CASSFPSELRTRTDTQYF
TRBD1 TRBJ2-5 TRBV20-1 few TGCAGTGCCAACAATCGACAGGGGGACAGAGAGACCCAGTACTTC CSANNRQGDRETQYF
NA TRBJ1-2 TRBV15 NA TGTGCCACCACAGCAGCTAACTATGGCTACACCTTC CATTAANYGYTF
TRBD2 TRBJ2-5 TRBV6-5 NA TGTGCCAGCAGCCACACTAGCGGGAGTAGGAAGGAGACCCAGTACTTC CASSHTSGSRKETQYF
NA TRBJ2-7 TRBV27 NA TGTGCCAGCAGTCCGTCAGGGCCTACCTACGAGCAGTACTTC CASSPSGPTYEQYF
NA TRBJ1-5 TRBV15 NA TGTGCCACCACGAGGGGCCAATATAGCAATCAGCCCCAGCATTTT CATTRGQYSNQPQHF
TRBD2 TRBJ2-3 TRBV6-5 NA TGTGCCAGCAGTTCAGGACTAGCGGGGATCACAGATACGCAGTATTTT CASSSGLAGITDTQYF
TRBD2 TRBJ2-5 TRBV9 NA TGTGCCAGCAGCCCTGGCGGGGGTTACCAAGAGACCCAGTACTTC CASSPGGGYQETQYF